The next 26 T cell receptor beta chains were all read from a single sample in a study of Ad26.COV2.S vaccination and SARS-CoV-2 variants. Produced via immunoSEQ multiplex PCR; TCRdb's table is partial and in-frame only. The sample includes 380,000 or so clones, roughly four fifths seen only once; the top ten take just under 7.5%. Described treatment: some 19 received Ad26.COV2.S at low or high dose, single or two shots; 5 received placebo; per-sample allocation not given. Sampling occurred on day 63 after the first vaccine or placebo injection. The material sequenced was peripheral blood, taken in a trial of Ad26.COV2.S vaccine versus placebo. All receptors derive from a person between 18 and 65 years old who received the Ad26.COV2.S COVID-19 vaccine or a placebo.

The rearrangement joins TRBV18 to TRBJ1-1, with unresolved D. This CDR3 region has 14 residues. The germline V and J ends were trimmed by 3 bases and 1 base, with 9 bases remaining between them. CDR1 KGHSH and CDR2 LQKENI come from the germline V gene. CDR3 protein: CASSPTRGNTEAFF. As DNA, the CDR3 is TGTGCCAGCTCACCTACACGGGGGAACACTGAAGCTTTCTTT. The complete variable domain, with remaining parts taken from reference TRBV18 and TRBJ1-1, reads NAGVMQNPRHLVRRRGQEARLRCSPMKGHSHVYWYRQLPEEGLKFMVYLQKENIIDESGMPKERFSAEFPKEGPSILRIQQVVRGDSAAYFCASSPTRGNTEAFFGQGTRLTVV.

This chain joins TRBV27 and TRBJ2-1; 8 bases are a match to TRBD1. J lost 0 bases, V lost 6 bases, and 22 bases had no gene match. From germline, CDR1 is MNHEY and CDR2 SMNVEV (reference sequence). The CDR3 loop spans 21 amino acids. Here the CDR3 reads CASSTSYRQGRLGGSYNEQFF. The CDR3 DNA sequence: TGTGCCAGCAGCACGAGCTACCGACAGGGGCGACTAGGCGGCTCCTACAATGAGCAGTTCTTC.

The chain uses TRBV5-1 and TRBJ1-1; D is perhaps TRBD1 (6 bases). CDR3 length: 14 amino acids. In germline, CDR1 is SGHRS, CDR2 YFSETQ. V was pared by 0 bases and J by 3 bases, with 9 bases between. Here the CDR3 DNA reads TGCGCCAGCAGCTTGGGGTCAGGGGACACTGAAGCTTTCTTT. This translates into CASSLGSGDTEAFF.

This clone was found a few times. The same CDR3 is also encoded by other DNA sequences in this sample. The chain uses TRBV7-9 and TRBJ2-7; D possibly corresponds to TRBD1 (5 bases). The V gene lost 6 bases and the J gene lost 4 bases, with 7 bases spanning the gap. CDR3 size: 11 residues. Germline V gives CDR1 SEHNR, CDR2 FQNEAQ (reference sequence). The CDR3: CASSRGYEQYF. The CDR3 DNA follows: TGTGCCAGCAGTAGGGGATACGAGCAGTACTTC.

The rearrangement joins TRBV3-1 (or the pseudogene TRBV3-2) to TRBJ1-1; 7 nucleotides agree with TRBD1. Germline loops: CDR1 LGHDT, CDR2 YNNKEL (reference sequence). The CDR3 is 17 amino acids. Trimming at V came to 4 bases and at J to 4 bases, leaving 15 bases not matched to a gene. Here the CDR3 DNA reads TGTGCCAGCAGCCGGGGGGGCTTGGCAGGGGGTGGCACTGAAGCTTTCTTT. This gives the protein CASSRGGLAGGGTEAFF.

CDR3 coding DNA: TGTGCCATCAGTGAGTCGACCCCTAGCGCCCATTCAGATACGCAGTATTTT. Translation: CAISESTPSAHSDTQYF. V gene TRBV10-3 combines with J gene TRBJ2-3; D might be TRBD2 (6 bases). The V end was cut by 0 bases, the J end by 4 bases, with 17 bases between. CDR3 length: 17 residues. Looked up from germline, CDR1 is ENHRY and CDR2 is SYGVKD.

The chain carries TRBV15 and TRBJ1-2; 10 nucleotides match TRBD1. Germline CDR1 reads LNHNV; CDR2 reads YYDKDF (reference sequence). V was pared by 5 bases and J by 4 bases, with 10 bases of the junction left unmatched. The CDR3 runs to 16 residues. The CDR3 region is CATSPRDRGLRYGYTF. For the CDR3, the DNA is TGTGCCACCAGCCCCCGGGACAGGGGTCTCCGCTATGGCTACACCTTC.

This chain links TRBV10-3 with TRBJ2-3; 11 nucleotides line up with TRBD2. There are 18 residues in the CDR3. Germline V gene sequence: CDR1 ENHRY, CDR2 SYGVKD. Trimming at V came to 3 bases and at J to 1 base, leaving 9 bases not matched to a gene. DNA for the CDR3: TGTGCCATCAGTGACCCGGGACTAGCGGTGCAGGGCACAGATACGCAGTATTTT. Its translation: CAISDPGLAVQGTDTQYF.

The chain joins TRBV6-5 to TRBJ2-1; the match to TRBD2 covers 8 bases. J gave up 2 bases and V 5 bases, and 5 bases lay outside the gene matches. This CDR3 spans 15 amino acids. The germline V gene has CDR1 MNHEY and CDR2 SVGAGI. CDR3 coding DNA: TGTGCCAGCAGTACGGGACTAGGCGCCTACAATGAGCAGTTCTTC. This gives the protein CASSTGLGAYNEQFF.

The rearrangement uses TRBV10-2 and TRBJ2-1; 8 nucleotides match TRBD2. The V gene's germline CDR1 is WSHSY and CDR2 SAAADI. J lost 7 bases, V lost 5 bases, and 7 bases had no gene match. This CDR3 comprises 14 residues. The CDR3, as DNA: TGCGCCAGCAGTCCTTTCGCTAGCGGGAATGAGCAGTTCTTC. Residues: CASSPFASGNEQFF.

This clone was seen a few times. V usage is TRBV21-1 and J usage is TRBJ1-2. TRBV21-1 is labeled a pseudogene. The CDR3 runs to 14 residues. The DNA for the CDR3 is TGTGCCAGCAGCAACCCACGGGGGGGCTATGGCTACACCTTC. It is translated as CASSNPRGGYGYTF.

Only a few counts were recorded for this clone. This rearrangement joins TRBV5-1 to TRBJ2-7; TRBD2 agrees at 12 bases. Looked up from germline, CDR1 is SGHRS and CDR2 is YFSETQ. V shed 6 bases and J 2 bases; nucleotides not matched to a gene: 6. The CDR3 spans 15 residues. CDR3 in amino acids: CASNFGLAGPYEQYF. The CDR3 DNA reads TGCGCCAGCAATTTCGGACTAGCGGGACCCTACGAGCAGTACTTC.

CDR3 loop: CASSSRPEQFF. CDR3 coding DNA: TGTGCCAGCAGCTCCCGTCCTGAGCAGTTCTTC. This rearrangement joins TRBV7-9 to TRBJ2-1; D remains unclear. The germline V gene encodes CDR1 SEHNR and CDR2 FQNEAQ (reference sequence). Deletions cut 4 bases from V and 9 bases from J, with 7 bases between. The CDR3 sequence is 11 residues long.

V gene TRBV7-9 combines with J gene TRBJ2-2, with 8 nucleotides matching TRBD2. V was clipped by 4 bases and J by 5 bases; unmatched bases: 6. Germline V gives CDR1 SEHNR, CDR2 FQNEAQ (reference sequence). The CDR3 totals 15 residues. Here the CDR3 DNA reads TGTGCCAGCAGCTCGGGAGGGCTAGCGACCGGGGAGCTGTTTTTT. Translated: CASSSGGLATGELFF.

The rearrangement joins TRBV10-3 to TRBJ2-7; D not resolved. The CDR3 runs to 14 residues. Germline values: CDR1 ENHRY, CDR2 SYGVKD. V lost 8 bases and J 5 bases, leaving 19 bases between the germline ends. The CDR3 region is CAISAGPQINEQYF. CDR3 DNA: TGTGCCATCTCGGCCGGGCCCCAAATCAACGAGCAGTACTTC.

The rearrangement uses TRBV6-5 and TRBJ1-1, with D perhaps TRBD1 (5 bases). The CDR3 has 14 residues. Germline CDR1 reads MNHEY; CDR2 reads SVGAGI. Trimming left V 4 bases short and J 4 bases short, with 13 bases between. This chain's CDR3 is CASSFDPRGTEAFF. The CDR3 region has the DNA TGTGCCAGCAGTTTCGATCCTAGGGGCACTGAAGCTTTCTTT.

V is TRBV7-2 and J is TRBJ2-3; tentative D call: TRBD1 (5 bases). Germline V CDR1 and CDR2: SGHTA, FQGNSA. The CDR3 extends over 17 amino acids. The V and J ends lost 1 base and 3 bases respectively, with 17 bases between them. CDR3 sequence: CASSLGMAGQGTDTQYF. In DNA form, the CDR3 reads TGTGCCAGCAGCTTAGGGATGGCAGGGCAAGGAACAGATACGCAGTATTTT.

DNA for the CDR3: TGTGCCAGCAGTCTCGGGACTCGCCGTAGCACAGATACGCAGTATTTT. This sequence encodes CASSLGTRRSTDTQYF. The V and J genes are TRBV6-4 and TRBJ2-3; the D gene is possibly TRBD2 (6 bases). V gave up 5 bases and J gave up 0 bases, with 15 bases separating them. This CDR3 is 16 amino acids long. From germline, CDR1 is MRHNA and CDR2 SNTAGT.

CDR3 DNA: TGTGCCAGCAGCCCGGGGGGCCAACGAAGGGCCTACGAGCAGTACTTC. It is translated as CASSPGGQRRAYEQYF. The V call is TRBV7-2, the J call TRBJ2-7; perhaps TRBD2 as D (7 bases). V was pared by 5 bases and J by 2 bases, with 19 bases between. CDR3 size: 16 residues. Per the germline V gene, CDR1 is SGHTA and CDR2 is FQGNSA.

The rearrangement joins TRBV6-4 to TRBJ1-6, with TRBD1 matching over 12 bases. Germline V CDR1 and CDR2: MRHNA, SNTAGT. This CDR3 comprises 14 residues. V gave up 2 bases and J gave up 10 bases; unmatched junction bases: 0. The CDR3 coding sequence is TGTGCCAGCAGTGACGGGACAGGGGGCTCACCCCTCCACTTT. This translates into CASSDGTGGSPLHF.

The chain couples TRBV7-9 to TRBJ1-2, with D possibly being TRBD1 (6 bases). The CDR3 has 15 residues. V lost 5 bases and J 7 bases, leaving 20 bases between the germline ends. CDR1 is SEHNR and CDR2 is FQNEAQ in the germline V gene (reference sequence). The CDR3 protein is CASSPERDKASGYTF. The DNA for the CDR3 is TGTGCCAGCAGCCCCGAAAGGGACAAAGCTTCTGGCTACACCTTC.

V usage is TRBV14 and J usage is TRBJ2-1; D unresolved. The CDR3 consists of 15 residues. The V gene lost 4 bases and the J gene lost 0 bases, with 10 bases spanning the gap. Germline V gene data show CDR1 as SGHDN and CDR2 as FVKESK. DNA for the CDR3: TGTGCCAGCAGCCTGTGGGGAACCTCCTACAATGAGCAGTTCTTC. It is translated as CASSLWGTSYNEQFF.

The rearrangement links TRBV10-1 to TRBJ2-3, with TRBD2 matching 8 bases. Trimming removed 5 bases from V and 7 bases from J; junction bases left unmatched: 5. Germline lookup yields CDR1 WNHNN and CDR2 SYGVQD (reference sequence). There are 13 residues in the CDR3. The CDR3 protein is CASSLAGGNTQYF. DNA of the CDR3: TGCGCCAGCAGTCTAGCGGGCGGGAATACGCAGTATTTT.

This chain joins TRBV21-1 and TRBJ1-1; the table names TRBD1, a call not compared with the DNA. TRBV21-1 is a pseudogene. The CDR3 is 10 amino acids. The CDR3 sequence is CASSNNRAFF. CDR3 sequence (DNA): TGTGCCAGCAGCAATAACAGAGCTTTCTTT.

This chain uses TRBV2 with TRBJ1-2, with D maybe TRBD1 (5 bases). Per the germline V gene, CDR1 is SNHLY and CDR2 is FYNNEI. Trimming left V 6 bases short and J 13 bases short, with 15 bases between. The CDR3 runs to 11 residues. CDR3 region: CASSRQYRLTF. The CDR3 DNA reads as TGTGCCAGCAGCCGACAGTATCGGCTCACCTTC.

The chain employs TRBV5-1 and TRBJ2-3; possibly TRBD1 for D (6 bases). The CDR3 is 14 amino acids. In germline, CDR1 is SGHRS, CDR2 YFSETQ. V lost 3 bases, J lost 3 bases, and 11 bases lay in between. In nucleotides, the CDR3 is TGCGCCAGCAGCTACCGACAGGAGACAGATACGCAGTATTTT. Encoded protein: CASSYRQETDTQYF.